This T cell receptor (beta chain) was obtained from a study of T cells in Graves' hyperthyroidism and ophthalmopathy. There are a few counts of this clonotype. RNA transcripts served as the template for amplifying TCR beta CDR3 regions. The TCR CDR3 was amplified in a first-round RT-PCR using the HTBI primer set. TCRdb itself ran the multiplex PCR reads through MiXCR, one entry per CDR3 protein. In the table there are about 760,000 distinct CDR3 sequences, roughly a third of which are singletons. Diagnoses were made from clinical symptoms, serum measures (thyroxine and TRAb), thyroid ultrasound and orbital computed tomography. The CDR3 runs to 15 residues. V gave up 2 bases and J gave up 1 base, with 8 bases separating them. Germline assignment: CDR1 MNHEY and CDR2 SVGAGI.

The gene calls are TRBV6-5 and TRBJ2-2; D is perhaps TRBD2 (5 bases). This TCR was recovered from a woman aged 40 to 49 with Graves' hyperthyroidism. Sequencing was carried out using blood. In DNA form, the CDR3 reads TGTGCCAGCAGTTACGGGAGAATGAACACCGGGGAGCTGTTTTTT. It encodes CASSYGRMNTGELFF.